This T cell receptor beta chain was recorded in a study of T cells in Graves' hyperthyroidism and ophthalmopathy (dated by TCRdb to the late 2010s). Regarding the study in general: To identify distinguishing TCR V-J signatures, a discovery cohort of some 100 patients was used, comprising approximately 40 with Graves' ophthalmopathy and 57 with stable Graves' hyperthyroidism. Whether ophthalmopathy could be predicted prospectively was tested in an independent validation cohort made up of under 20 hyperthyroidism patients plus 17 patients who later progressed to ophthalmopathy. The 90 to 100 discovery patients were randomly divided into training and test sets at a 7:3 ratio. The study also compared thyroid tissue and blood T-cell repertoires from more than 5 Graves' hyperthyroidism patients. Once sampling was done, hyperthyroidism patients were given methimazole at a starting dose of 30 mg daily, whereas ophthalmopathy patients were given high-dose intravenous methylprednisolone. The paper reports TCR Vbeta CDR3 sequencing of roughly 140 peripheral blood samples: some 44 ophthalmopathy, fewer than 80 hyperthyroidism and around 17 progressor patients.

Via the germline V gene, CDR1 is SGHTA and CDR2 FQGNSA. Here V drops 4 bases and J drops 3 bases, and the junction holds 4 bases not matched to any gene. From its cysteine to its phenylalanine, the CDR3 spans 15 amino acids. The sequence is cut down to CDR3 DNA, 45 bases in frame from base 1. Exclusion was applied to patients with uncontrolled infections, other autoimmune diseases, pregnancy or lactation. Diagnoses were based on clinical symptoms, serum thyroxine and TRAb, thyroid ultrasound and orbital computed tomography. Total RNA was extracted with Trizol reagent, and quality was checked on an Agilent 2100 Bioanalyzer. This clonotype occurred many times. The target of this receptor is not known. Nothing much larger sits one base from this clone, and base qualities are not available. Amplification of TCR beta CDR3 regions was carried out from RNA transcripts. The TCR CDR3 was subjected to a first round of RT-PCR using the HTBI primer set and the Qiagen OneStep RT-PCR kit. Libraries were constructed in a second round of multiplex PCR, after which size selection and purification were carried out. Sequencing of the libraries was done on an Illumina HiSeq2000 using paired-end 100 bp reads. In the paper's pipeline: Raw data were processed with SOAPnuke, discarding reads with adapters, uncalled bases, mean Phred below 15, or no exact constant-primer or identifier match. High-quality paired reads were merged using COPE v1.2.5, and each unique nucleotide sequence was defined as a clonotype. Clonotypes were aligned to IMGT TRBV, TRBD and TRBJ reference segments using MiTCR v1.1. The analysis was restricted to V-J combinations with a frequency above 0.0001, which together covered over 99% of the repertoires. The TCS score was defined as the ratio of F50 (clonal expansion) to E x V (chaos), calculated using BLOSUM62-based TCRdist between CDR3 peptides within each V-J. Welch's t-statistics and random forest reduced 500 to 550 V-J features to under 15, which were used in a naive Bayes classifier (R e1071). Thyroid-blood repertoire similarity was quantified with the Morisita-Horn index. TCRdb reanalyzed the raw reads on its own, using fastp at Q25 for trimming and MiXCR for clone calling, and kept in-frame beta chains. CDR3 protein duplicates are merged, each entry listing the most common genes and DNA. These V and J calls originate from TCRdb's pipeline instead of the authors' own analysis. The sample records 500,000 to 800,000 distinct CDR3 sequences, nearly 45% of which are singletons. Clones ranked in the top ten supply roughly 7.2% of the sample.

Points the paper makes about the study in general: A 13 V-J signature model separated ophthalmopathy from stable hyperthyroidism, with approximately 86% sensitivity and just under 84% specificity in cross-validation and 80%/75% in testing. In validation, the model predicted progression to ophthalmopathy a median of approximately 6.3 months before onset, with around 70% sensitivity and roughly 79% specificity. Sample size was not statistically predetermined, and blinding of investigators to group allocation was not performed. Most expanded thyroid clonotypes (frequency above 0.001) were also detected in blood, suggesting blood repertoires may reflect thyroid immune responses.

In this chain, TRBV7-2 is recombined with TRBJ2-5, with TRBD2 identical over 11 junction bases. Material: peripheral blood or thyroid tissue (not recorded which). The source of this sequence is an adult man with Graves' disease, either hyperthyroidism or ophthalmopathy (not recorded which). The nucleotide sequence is TGTGCCAGCAGCTATAGCGGGGGGGCCGAAGAGACCCAGTACTTC. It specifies CASSYSGGAEETQYF.